What follows is one T cell receptor (beta chain) and its context. The entry originates in a study of blood T cell repertoires in COVID-19. Measured with immunoSEQ multiplex PCR; TCRdb has only the in-frame clones, and not every one. The profile covers approximately 160,000 clones, with around 77% appearing a single time and approximately 2.6% taken by the ten largest. The germline gives CDR1 SGHRS, CDR2 YFSETQ. There are 13 residues in the CDR3. The V end was cut by 4 bases, the J end by 1 base, with 8 bases between. The TCR originated in a man between 65 and 85 years old with acute or convalescent COVID-19. J is TRBJ2-5 and V is TRBV5-1, with a possible D match to TRBD1 (6 bases). Material: peripheral blood. This chain's CDR3 is CASSVGAQETQYF. CDR3 sequence (DNA): TGCGCCAGCAGCGTGGGGGCCCAAGAGACCCAGTACTTC.